A selection of T cell receptor beta chains follows, all from one sample in a study of cytomegalovirus exposure and HLA in healthy donors. Only in-frame clones appear in the TCRdb table, and some are missing; sequencing was by immunoSEQ multiplex PCR. The table includes about 92,000 clones, over 75% detected once. The specimen was PBMCs. The receptors shown here come from a girl aged 2-9 years in good health and CMV-seropositive. CDR3s include the opening cysteine and the closing phenylalanine or tryptophan. The D gene is left open where the match is weak. Where a row states a size, it is once, few, many or the class of an expanded clone; other rows omit it.

d_gene: .; v_gene: TRBV29-1; j_gene: TRBJ1-1; abundance: few; CDR3nt: TGCAGCGTTGGACGGGTTAACACTGAAGCTTTCTTT; CDR3aa: CSVGRVNTEAFF
d_gene: .; v_gene: TRBV28; j_gene: TRBJ1-5; abundance: .; CDR3nt: TGTGCCAGCAGTTTGTCCCCAGCAGGGCTTAGCAATCAGCCCCAGCATTTT; CDR3aa: CASSLSPAGLSNQPQHF
d_gene: TRBD2; v_gene: TRBV7-2; j_gene: TRBJ2-7; abundance: .; CDR3nt: TGTGCCAGCAGCTCGGGACTAGCGGCCCGAGAACACGAGCAGTACTTC; CDR3aa: CASSSGLAAREHEQYF
d_gene: .; v_gene: TRBV4-1; j_gene: TRBJ2-4; abundance: .; CDR3nt: TGCGCCAGCAGCCAAGATAGGAGGGACATTCAGTACTTC; CDR3aa: CASSQDRRDIQYF
d_gene: TRBD2; v_gene: TRBV29-1; j_gene: TRBJ2-7; abundance: once; CDR3nt: TGCAGCGTAATTGCACGGGGCGGTCGACTAGCGGGATCCTACGAGCAGTACTTC; CDR3aa: CSVIARGGRLAGSYEQYF
d_gene: TRBD2; v_gene: TRBV6-5; j_gene: TRBJ2-7; abundance: once; CDR3nt: TGTGCCAGCAGTTACTTTACTAGCGGGGACGTGCAGTACTTC; CDR3aa: CASSYFTSGDVQYF
d_gene: .; v_gene: TRBV25-1; j_gene: TRBJ1-1; abundance: .; CDR3nt: TGTGCCAGCAGTGAAATGTCCATAGTGGGGAGGGACACTGAAGCTTTCTTT; CDR3aa: CASSEMSIVGRDTEAFF
d_gene: .; v_gene: TRBV28; j_gene: TRBJ1-2; abundance: .; CDR3nt: TGTGCCAGCAGTTTCCGACTAAACTATGGCTACACCTTC; CDR3aa: CASSFRLNYGYTF
d_gene: TRBD1; v_gene: TRBV5-4; j_gene: TRBJ1-2; abundance: .; CDR3nt: TGTGCCAGCAGCTTAGGACAGGGGAGTATTGATGGCTACACCTTC; CDR3aa: CASSLGQGSIDGYTF
d_gene: .; v_gene: TRBV5-1; j_gene: TRBJ2-5; abundance: .; CDR3nt: TGCGCCAGCAGCTTGGAGGGGTCAGATCTTCAAGAGACCCAGTACTTC; CDR3aa: CASSLEGSDLQETQYF
d_gene: .; v_gene: TRBV27; j_gene: TRBJ1-5; abundance: .; CDR3nt: TGTGCCAGCAAGTACAGGGAAGGTCGGCCCCAGCATTTT; CDR3aa: CASKYREGRPQHF
d_gene: TRBD1; v_gene: TRBV15; j_gene: TRBJ2-7; abundance: .; CDR3nt: TGTGCCACCAGCGACCGGGACAGACACTACGAGCAGTACTTC; CDR3aa: CATSDRDRHYEQYF
d_gene: .; v_gene: TRBV10-3; j_gene: TRBJ1-1; abundance: .; CDR3nt: TGTGCCATCAGTGTAGAGGCGAACACTGAAGCTTTCTTT; CDR3aa: CAISVEANTEAFF
d_gene: .; v_gene: TRBV5-1; j_gene: TRBJ2-2; abundance: .; CDR3nt: TGCGCCAGCAGCTTGAGCGGGTTGAACACCGGGGAGCTGTTTTTT; CDR3aa: CASSLSGLNTGELFF
d_gene: .; v_gene: TRBV5-1; j_gene: TRBJ2-7; abundance: .; CDR3nt: TGCGCCAGCAGCTTAGGTAGCGGCCCCCCCTCCTACGAGCAGTACTTC; CDR3aa: CASSLGSGPPSYEQYF
d_gene: TRBD2; v_gene: TRBV4-1; j_gene: TRBJ2-7; abundance: once; CDR3nt: TGCGCCAGCAGCCTCGCCGGGGGGAGCTCCTACGAGCAGTACTTC; CDR3aa: CASSLAGGSSYEQYF
d_gene: TRBD1; v_gene: TRBV28; j_gene: TRBJ1-2; abundance: .; CDR3nt: TGTGCCAGCAGTAGCTCACAGGGGAACTATGGCTACACCTTC; CDR3aa: CASSSSQGNYGYTF
d_gene: .; v_gene: TRBV28; j_gene: TRBJ2-5; abundance: .; CDR3nt: TGTGCCAGCAGTTTATCTCGGAGTAGGGGGACCCAGTACTTC; CDR3aa: CASSLSRSRGTQYF
d_gene: .; v_gene: TRBV7-9; j_gene: TRBJ2-3; abundance: .; CDR3nt: TGTGCCAGCAGCTTAGCTCACGACGGGGATACGCAGTATTTT; CDR3aa: CASSLAHDGDTQYF
d_gene: .; v_gene: TRBV15; j_gene: TRBJ1-2; abundance: .; CDR3nt: TGTGCCACCAGCCGACTCGGGGGCGGGAGCAGGCTCTATGGCTACACCTTC; CDR3aa: CATSRLGGGSRLYGYTF